The clone carrying this TCR beta chain has more than one count but fewer than ten. In the authors' methods: Nucleated cell counts were estimated from reference gene primer amplification. Clones were sequenced by immunoSEQ multiplex PCR, and TCRdb holds only the in-frame ones, with some missing. That table is the source of V, J and clone size, and D and trimming were worked out from the DNA. The repertoire consists of almost 80,000 clones, with roughly 85% occurring once and the leading ten covering under 45%. The data belong to a study of blood T cell repertoires in COVID-19. Study in general: The United States, Italy and Spain were the sources of the acute and convalescent COVID-19 samples. Nucleic acid was either cDNA or gDNA, and it came from T cells, B-cell-depleted T cells, or PBMCs.

Germline CDR1 and CDR2: MNHEY and SVGEGT. Trimming stripped 5 bases from V and 1 base from J, with 18 bases between. The CDR3 is 17 amino acids. The sequence was obtained from a woman in her seventies with acute or convalescent COVID-19. The chain couples TRBV6-2 or TRBV6-3 to TRBJ1-5, with D perhaps matching TRBD1 (6 bases). What was sequenced was peripheral blood. The chain's CDR3 is CASSAHPTGGSNQPQHF. The CDR3 DNA reads as TGTGCCAGCAGTGCCCATCCGACAGGAGGAAGCAATCAGCCCCAGCATTTT.